Below, one TCR beta chain is given with its context. The antigen is not known. The entry originates in a study of graft-versus-host responses after intestinal transplantation. Across the study: Each of the recipients got a multivisceral, liver-intestinal, or isolated intestinal transplant. Study conclusions and caveats: Allografts carried high graft-versus-host to host-versus-graft clonal ratios in patients having graft-donor T cell macrochimerism. GvH clones were identified in recipient marrow, with some first appearing in ileum or blood. Levels of circulating GvH clones at their peak were associated with early post-transplant HvG declines.

J gave up 8 bases and V 0 bases, and 9 bases lay outside the gene matches. Germline CDR1 is SGHKS and CDR2 is YYEKEE (reference sequence). The CDR3 has 16 residues. Assay used: immunoSEQ multiplex PCR; TCRdb lists only in-frame clones, some missing. The sample has 90,000 to 120,000 clones; about 90% are singletons. The sequence came from a human donor who received an intestinal transplant. The chain combines TRBV5-5 with TRBJ1-4; TRBD1 agrees at 8 bases. The starting material was unstimulated CD4+ T cells sorted from spleen or lymph node cells, obtained before intestinal transplant. The CDR3 sequence: CASSLAGGTGGEKLFF. The CDR3 DNA reads as TGTGCCAGCAGCTTGGCCGGGGGGACAGGCGGGGAAAAACTGTTTTTT.